The clone carrying this T cell receptor (beta chain) was found once. It was version v3.0 of the immunoSEQ assay that was run at survey level. The protocol was immunoSEQ multiplex PCR, while the TCRdb copy is restricted to in-frame clones and leaves out a portion. The sample records 25,000 to 30,000 clones, 65% to 85% being singletons. The CDR3 loop spans 12 amino acids. Germline V gene sequence: CDR1 SGHVS, CDR2 FQNEAQ. The V and J ends lost 4 bases and 11 bases respectively, with 12 bases between them. The entry originates in a study of long-term antiretroviral therapy in people with HIV. The receptor comes from a man aged 25-40 years with HIV. The specimen comprised unsorted PBMCs, sampled 2.1 years after starting antiretroviral therapy. The rearrangement joins TRBV7-8 to TRBJ2-4, with D maybe TRBD2 (5 bases). The CDR3 sequence is CASSWEPGFQYF. The CDR3, as DNA: TGTGCCAGCAGCTGGGAGCCTGGGTTTCAGTACTTC.